These T cell receptor beta chains were read from a single sample in a study of T cell repertoires in ileal Crohn's disease. The assay was immunoSEQ multiplex PCR, and TCRdb's table has in-frame clones only and misses some. The data contain around 2,500 clones, approximately 81% of them singletons. The sample taken for sequencing was ileal tissue. The origin of the receptors is an adult with Crohn's disease. The CDR3 runs from the conserved cysteine through the conserved F or W. Fields, in order: J gene, clone size, D gene, V gene, CDR3 protein, CDR3 DNA. D genes are given only for firm matches. The size of a clone is reported for some rows only, either as once, few or many, or as a class for expanded clones.

TRBJ1-3 | once | TRBD1 | TRBV5-1 | CASSFAGQGPGNTIYF | TGCGCCAGCAGCTTTGCGGGACAGGGGCCTGGAAACACCATATATTTT
TRBJ2-3 | NA | TRBD1 | TRBV9 | CASSPVGTGSTDTQYF | TGTGCCAGCAGCCCAGTGGGGACAGGGAGCACAGATACGCAGTATTTT
TRBJ1-1 | NA | NA | TRBV21-1 | CASSKGTGGTEAFF | TGTGCCAGCAGCAAAGGGACAGGGGGCACTGAAGCTTTCTTT
TRBJ1-6 | few | NA | TRBV11-2 | CASSFGGYNSPLHF | TGTGCCAGCAGCTTCGGCGGCTATAATTCACCCCTCCACTTT
TRBJ1-1 | NA | NA | TRBV7-9 | CASSLAGDTEAFF | TGTGCCAGCAGCTTAGCCGGTGACACTGAAGCTTTCTTT
TRBJ2-7 | few | TRBD2 | TRBV12-5 | CASALTSGGSYEQYF | TGTGCTAGTGCCTTGACTAGCGGGGGTTCCTACGAGCAGTACTTC
TRBJ2-1 | NA | TRBD2 | TRBV6-5 | CASSYSPSGRGNEQFF | TGTGCCAGCAGTTACTCGCCTAGCGGGAGAGGGAATGAGCAGTTCTTC
TRBJ2-2 | NA | TRBD2 | TRBV27 | CASSVLAGAGTGELFF | TGTGCCAGCAGTGTACTAGCGGGAGCTGGTACCGGGGAGCTGTTTTTT
TRBJ2-1 | few | NA | TRBV21-1 | CASSKLYNRGQGVNEQFF | TGTGCCAGCAGCAAACTGTACAACAGGGGACAGGGGGTTAACGAGCAGTTCTTC
TRBJ2-7 | NA | NA | TRBV5-1 | CASSLRVLESEQYF | TGCGCCAGCAGCCTACGGGTCTTGGAGAGCGAGCAGTACTTC
TRBJ2-1 | NA | NA | TRBV18 | CASSPRLSSYNEQFF | TGTGCCAGCTCACCGCGGCTCAGCAGCTACAATGAGCAGTTCTTC
TRBJ2-1 | once | TRBD2 | TRBV4-2 | CASSQDEASGSNEQFF | TGTGCCAGCAGCCAAGATGAAGCTAGCGGGAGTAATGAGCAGTTCTTC
TRBJ2-3 | NA | NA | TRBV2 | CASRDGSGTDTQYF | TGTGCCAGCAGAGACGGTAGCGGCACAGATACGCAGTATTTT
TRBJ2-1 | NA | TRBD2 | TRBV27 | CASSTLAGGYNEQFF | TGTGCCAGCAGTACTTTAGCGGGAGGGTACAATGAGCAGTTCTTC
TRBJ1-1 | NA | NA | TRBV7-8 | CASSLANRIGGAKTEAFF | TGTGCCAGCAGCTTAGCGAATAGGATTGGGGGCGCTAAGACTGAAGCTTTCTTT
TRBJ2-5 | NA | TRBD1 | TRBV5-4 | CASSLIGTGQETQYF | TGTGCCAGCAGCTTGATAGGGACAGGGCAAGAGACCCAGTACTTC
TRBJ2-7 | NA | NA | TRBV19 | CASSSLGTGTLSYEQYF | TGTGCCAGTAGTAGTTTGGGAACCGGGACACTCTCCTACGAGCAGTACTTC
TRBJ2-3 | NA | TRBD2 | TRBV30 | CAWTSGVRDTQYF | TGTGCCTGGACTAGCGGCGTCAGGGATACGCAGTATTTT
TRBJ2-7 | NA | TRBD2 | TRBV6-1 | CASSLSGRPSEQYF | TGTGCCAGCAGTCTGAGCGGGAGGCCATCCGAGCAGTACTTC
TRBJ2-1 | NA | NA | TRBV30 | CAWSPPGGPAFF | TGTGCCTGGAGTCCCCCTGGCGGGCCAGCGTTCTTC
TRBJ2-5 | NA | TRBD2 | TRBV5-4 | CASSTRTSGGAETQYF | TGTGCCAGCAGCACCCGGACTAGCGGGGGGGCAGAGACCCAGTACTTC
TRBJ1-1 | once | NA | TRBV6-1 | CASSHQSWTEAFF | TGTGCCAGCAGCCATCAGTCATGGACTGAAGCTTTCTTT
TRBJ2-3 | NA | TRBD2 | TRBV5-4 | CATWEASGSTDTQYF | TGTGCCACGTGGGAGGCTAGCGGCAGCACAGATACGCAGTATTTT
TRBJ2-1 | NA | TRBD1 | TRBV7-9 | CASSSPQGASYNEQFF | TGTGCCAGCAGCTCTCCCCAGGGGGCCTCCTACAATGAGCAGTTCTTC
TRBJ1-1 | NA | TRBD1 | TRBV29-1 | CSVETSGGAGTEAFF | TGCAGCGTTGAAACCTCAGGGGGCGCGGGAACTGAAGCTTTCTTT
TRBJ1-2 | NA | NA | TRBV2 | CASSDLHSQYGYTF | TGTGCCAGCAGTGACCTTCACAGCCAATATGGCTACACCTTC
TRBJ1-2 | NA | NA | TRBV4-2 | CASSLNYGYTF | TGTGCCAGCAGTCTTAACTATGGCTACACCTTC
TRBJ2-3 | NA | TRBD2 | TRBV25-1 | CATTPLRREGLSDTQYF | TGTGCCACCACCCCACTCAGGCGGGAGGGCCTATCAGATACGCAGTATTTT
TRBJ2-1 | NA | TRBD1 | TRBV7-9 | CAGRDRSYNEQFF | TGTGCCGGCCGGGACAGGTCGTACAATGAGCAGTTCTTC
TRBJ2-1 | NA | NA | TRBV7-9 | CASSLGDREQFF | TGTGCCAGCAGCTTAGGAGACAGGGAGCAGTTCTTC
TRBJ2-5 | NA | TRBD2 | TRBV5-4 | CASSLELAGWETQYF | TGTGCCAGCAGCTTGGAGCTAGCGGGGTGGGAGACCCAGTACTTC
TRBJ1-5 | NA | TRBD1 | TRBV7-9 | CASSFTGENQPQHF | TGTGCCAGCAGCTTTACAGGGGAAAATCAGCCCCAGCATTTT
TRBJ1-2 | NA | NA | TRBV14 | CASSQDLGSHGYTF | TGTGCCAGCAGCCAAGATCTTGGGAGCCATGGCTACACCTTC
TRBJ1-5 | NA | NA | TRBV19 | CASRSQGGGNQPQHF | TGTGCCAGTAGGTCCCAGGGAGGTGGCAATCAGCCCCAGCATTTT
TRBJ1-1 | NA | NA | TRBV18 | CASSETLMNTEAFF | TGTGCCAGCTCAGAGACACTTATGAACACTGAAGCTTTCTTT
TRBJ1-1 | NA | NA | TRBV9 | CASRGSGNTEAFF | TGTGCCAGCAGAGGGAGCGGGAACACTGAAGCTTTCTTT
TRBJ2-7 | NA | TRBD2 | TRBV7-9 | CASSLAGGVEQYF | TGTGCCAGCAGCCTAGCGGGAGGGGTCGAGCAGTACTTC
TRBJ2-2 | NA | TRBD1 | TRBV29-1 | CSVADRGVDTGELFF | TGCAGCGTCGCGGACAGGGGAGTAGACACCGGGGAGCTGTTTTTT
TRBJ1-2 | NA | TRBD1 | TRBV6-1 | CASSEETGSVFLISYGYTF | TGTGCCAGCAGTGAAGAGACAGGGAGCGTATTCCTAATTAGCTATGGCTACACCTTC
TRBJ2-3 | NA | TRBD2 | TRBV7-2 | CASSLAGGRTDTQYF | TGTGCCAGCAGCTTAGCGGGGGGGAGGACAGATACGCAGTATTTT
TRBJ2-7 | NA | TRBD2 | TRBV2 | CASAWDYTYEQYF | TGTGCCAGCGCCTGGGACTACACCTACGAGCAGTACTTC
TRBJ1-3 | NA | NA | TRBV30 | CAWMRGSGNTIYF | TGTGCCTGGATGAGGGGGTCAGGAAACACCATATATTTT
TRBJ2-7 | NA | TRBD2 | TRBV19 | CASSYSGGSYEQYF | TGTGCCAGTAGTTATAGCGGGGGAAGCTACGAGCAGTACTTC
TRBJ1-2 | NA | NA | TRBV29-1 | CSVDAQLAVHGYTF | TGCAGCGTTGATGCCCAGTTGGCCGTTCATGGCTACACCTTC
TRBJ1-6 | NA | NA | TRBV2 | CASSQQVGAYNSPLHF | TGTGCCAGCAGTCAGCAGGTCGGCGCTTATAATTCACCCCTCCACTTT
TRBJ1-5 | NA | NA | TRBV6-1 | CASSVLISQPQHF | TGTGCCAGCAGTGTTCTAATCTCCCAGCCCCAGCATTTT
TRBJ2-5 | NA | NA | TRBV11-3 | CASSLIQFETQYF | TGTGCCAGCAGCTTAATACAGTTCGAGACCCAGTACTTC
TRBJ1-2 | few | NA | TRBV7-9 | CASSLAGGRGYTF | TGTGCCAGCAGCTTAGCGGGGGGTCGCGGCTACACCTTC
TRBJ2-3 | NA | NA | TRBV5-1 | CASSALGSRTDTQYF | TGCGCCAGCAGTGCTCTCGGGAGCCGCACAGATACGCAGTATTTT
TRBJ2-5 | NA | NA | TRBV2 | CASGRQDLETQYF | TGTGCCAGCGGACGACAGGATCTAGAGACCCAGTACTTC